This T cell receptor beta chain is drawn from a study of cytomegalovirus exposure and HLA in healthy donors. Deletions cut 7 bases from V and 1 base from J, with 13 bases between. The CDR3 runs 13 residues. Germline loops: CDR1 SQVTM, CDR2 ANQGSEA. The PCR was carried out with 60 Vbeta primers and 13 Jbeta primers. This table comes from immunoSEQ multiplex PCR, and its TCRdb copy is limited to in-frame clones, with some not included. The sample shows about 200,000 clones, 70% to 90% of them seen only once. The sequenced sample consisted of PBMCs. The rearrangement links TRBV29-1 to TRBJ1-1; no firm D call. The origin of this receptor is a man aged 25-40 years in good health and CMV-seronegative. This CDR3 is CSAIRVQNTEAFF. CDR3 bases: TGCAGCGCCATACGCGTCCAGAACACTGAAGCTTTCTTT.